This is a list of T cell receptor beta chains from one sample in a study of beta chain features in type 1 diabetes. The repertoire was sequenced with immunoSEQ multiplex PCR; TCRdb's copy has only in-frame clones and lacks some. The repertoire holds some 370,000 clones, with 9.5% to 10% as singletons. The sample consisted of central memory CD4+ T cells from blood. Receptors were obtained from a man aged 25 to 45 with type 1 diabetes. CDR3s include the opening cysteine and the closing phenylalanine or tryptophan. D genes are given only for firm matches. Not every row has a clone size; where given, it reads once, few, many or a size class.

size	V	J	length	D	DNA	CDR3
-	TRBV19	TRBJ2-1	16	TRBD2	TGTGCCAGTACCTCGGGACTAGCGAAATGGAACAATGAGCAGTTCTTC	CASTSGLAKWNNEQFF
-	TRBV6-1	TRBJ2-2	15	TRBD2	TGTGCCAGCAGGAGGGGACTAGCGAACACCGGGGAGCTGTTTTTT	CASRRGLANTGELFF
-	TRBV18	TRBJ2-6	15	-	TGTGCCAGCTCAACCTACGAACCTGGGGCCAACGTCCTGACTTTC	CASSTYEPGANVLTF
-	TRBV5-6	TRBJ2-7	11	-	TGTGCCAGCAGCGGCCACTACGAGCAGTACTTC	CASSGHYEQYF
few	TRBV27	TRBJ2-7	16	TRBD1	TGTGCCAGCAGTAGGAACCGGGACAGGGGCGCCTACGAGCAGTACTTC	CASSRNRDRGAYEQYF
-	TRBV7-8	TRBJ2-3	14	-	TGTGCCAGCAGCTTCAGTCGGGGGCAAGATACGCAGTATTTT	CASSFSRGQDTQYF
few	TRBV5-1	TRBJ2-3	17	TRBD2	TGCGCCAGCAGCTGGACTAGCGGGAAAGTTGGCACAGATACGCAGTATTTT	CASSWTSGKVGTDTQYF
few	TRBV7-6	TRBJ2-3	15	-	TGTGCCAGCAGCTTAATGGCGGATAGCACAGATACGCAGTATTTT	CASSLMADSTDTQYF
few	TRBV6-6	TRBJ2-1	14	-	TGTGCCAGCAGTAGCATCGGGACACTCAATGAGCAGTTCTTC	CASSSIGTLNEQFF
few	TRBV11-3	TRBJ2-1	14	-	TGTGCCAGCAGCTTGGGCTATACCTACAATGAGCAGTTCTTC	CASSLGYTYNEQFF
-	TRBV4-1	TRBJ2-3	15	-	TGCGCCAGCAAGGTTCAGGACAGATTTACAGATACGCAGTATTTT	CASKVQDRFTDTQYF
many	TRBV29-1	TRBJ2-1	11	-	TGCAGCGCGCGACCGGGGATTGTGCAGTTCTTC	CSARPGIVQFF
-	TRBV11-2	TRBJ1-2	14	-	TGTGCCAGCAGCTTAGACACGGGATTCGGGGGCTACACCTTC	CASSLDTGFGGYTF
-	TRBV9	TRBJ1-1	13	TRBD1	TGTGCCAGCGGTACAGGGGATAACACTGAAGCTTTCTTT	CASGTGDNTEAFF
many	TRBV7-9	TRBJ2-4	13	-	TGTGCCAGCAGCTTAGTGTCCAAAAACATTCAGTACTTC	CASSLVSKNIQYF
few	TRBV28	TRBJ1-1	14	TRBD1	TGTGCCAGCAGTTTGGGACAGGACCCATCGTTAGCTTTCTTT	CASSLGQDPSLAFF
few	TRBV6-1	TRBJ2-1	15	-	TGTGCCAGCAGTGCCCTGAGGGGGACCTACAATGAGCAGTTCTTC	CASSALRGTYNEQFF
-	TRBV9	TRBJ2-2	14	TRBD1	TGTGCCAGCAGCCCCCGGACAGGGATCGGGGAGCTGTTTTTT	CASSPRTGIGELFF
-	TRBV7-7	TRBJ2-1	15	TRBD2	TGTGCCAGCAGCCTTTTAGCGGGAGTTGACAATGAGCAGTTCTTC	CASSLLAGVDNEQFF
few	TRBV7-9	TRBJ1-4	18	TRBD1	TGTGCCAGCAGCCCCCGCCATAAATGGACAGGGTATAATGAAAAACTGTTTTTT	CASSPRHKWTGYNEKLFF
-	TRBV27	TRBJ2-3	17	TRBD2	TGTGCCAGCAGTTTAAAAGGACTAGCGGGAGAGAGAGATACGCAGTATTTT	CASSLKGLAGERDTQYF
many	TRBV28	TRBJ2-1	14	-	TGTGCCACCAAACAGGGTACACAATACAATGAGCAGTTCTTC	CATKQGTQYNEQFF
-	TRBV6-6	TRBJ2-1	15	TRBD1	TGTGCCAGCAGGGGGACAGGGGATGGCTTCAATGAGCAGTTCTTC	CASRGTGDGFNEQFF
-	TRBV30	TRBJ1-2	15	TRBD1	TGTGCCTGGAGCACAGGGGGCGAAGCTAACTATGGCTACACCTTC	CAWSTGGEANYGYTF
few	TRBV28	TRBJ1-5	15	TRBD1	TGTGCCAGCAGGCCAACAGGGGTGGGAGGTCAGCCCCAGCATTTT	CASRPTGVGGQPQHF
few	TRBV7-8	TRBJ2-7	15	-	TGTGCCAGCAGCCAAACGATACAGGGTTCCTACGAGCAGTACTTC	CASSQTIQGSYEQYF
few	TRBV6-5	TRBJ2-5	14	-	TGTGCCAGCAGATCTTATACGAGGCAAGAGACCCAGTACTTC	CASRSYTRQETQYF
-	TRBV5-1	TRBJ2-7	15	TRBD1	TGCGCCAGCAGCTTTGGAACAGGGGGCAATAACGAGCAGTACTTC	CASSFGTGGNNEQYF
-	TRBV7-3	TRBJ2-1	15	TRBD1	TGTGCCAGCAGCTCCCCGGGACAGGGGTCGGATGAGCAGTTCTTC	CASSSPGQGSDEQFF
-	TRBV6-1	TRBJ1-1	12	-	TGTGCCAGCAGTTTCAGCCTCTTTGAAGCTTTCTTT	CASSFSLFEAFF
few	TRBV2	TRBJ2-7	14	TRBD2	TGTGCCAGCAGGGCTAGCGGAAGCTCCTACGAGCAGTACTTC	CASRASGSSYEQYF
-	TRBV11-2	TRBJ2-6	16	TRBD1	TGTGCCAGCAGCGGGACAGGAGTAGCTGGGGCCAACGTCCTGACTTTC	CASSGTGVAGANVLTF
few	TRBV6-5	TRBJ2-5	16	-	TGTGCCAGCAGTTACGAGACAGGGAGGCAACAAGAGACCCAGTACTTC	CASSYETGRQQETQYF
-	TRBV7-9	TRBJ1-6	15	-	TGTGCCAGCAGCTTAGCGCCGGGGGGCAATTCACCCCTCCACTTT	CASSLAPGGNSPLHF
-	TRBV28	TRBJ2-7	12	-	TGTGCCAGCAGTTTCCTAGCCTACGAGCAGTACTTC	CASSFLAYEQYF
few	TRBV5-8	TRBJ2-1	14	-	TGTGCCAGCAGCTTGTACAGGGCATACAATGAGCAGTTCTTC	CASSLYRAYNEQFF
many	TRBV10-3	TRBJ1-5	14	-	TGTGCCACTGAGGGGGGAGGTAGCAATCAGCCCCAGCATTTT	CATEGGGSNQPQHF
many	TRBV7-9	TRBJ1-1	13	-	TGTGCCAGCAGCTTACAAGGGAACACTGAAGCTTTCTTT	CASSLQGNTEAFF
-	TRBV2	TRBJ2-1	10	-	TGTGCCAGCAGTAGGTATGAGCAGTTCTTC	CASSRYEQFF
-	TRBV27	TRBJ1-2	14	-	TGTGCCAGCAGGTCGGGGAGGGTGGAATATGGCTACACCTTC	CASRSGRVEYGYTF
-	TRBV27	TRBJ1-1	13	-	TGTGCCAGCAGTAGGTTGGGGAACACTGAAGCTTTCTTT	CASSRLGNTEAFF
many	TRBV5-1	TRBJ2-2	14	-	TGCGCCAGCAGCTTGATTCAGAGCACCGGGGAGCTGTTTTTT	CASSLIQSTGELFF
many	TRBV19	TRBJ2-1	12	-	TGTGCCAGTAGTGAACAGCTCAATGAGCAGTTCTTC	CASSEQLNEQFF